This T cell receptor (beta chain) was sequenced in a study of beta chain features in type 1 diabetes. Notes on the study in general: The study found moderately but significantly shorter TCRB CDR3s in all four CD4+ subsets of Type 1 diabetes patients.

Every bit of the isolated RNA underwent reverse transcription, so sequencing read expressed TCRB transcripts. Profiling relied on immunoSEQ multiplex PCR, and the TCRdb table lists in-frame clones only, not all of them. Of 600,000 to 750,000 clones in the sample, 12% were seen once. As to this clone: Antigen unknown.

Germline assignment: CDR1 SGHDN and CDR2 FVKESK. The J segment lost 5 bases and the V segment lost 5 bases, leaving 5 bases of the junction unmatched. The CDR3 has 14 residues. The clonotype comes from a man aged 25 to 40 with type 1 diabetes. The chain couples TRBV14 to TRBJ2-3, with 9 nucleotides matching TRBD1. The sample comprised naive CD4+ T cells from blood. The CDR3 loop reads CASSDSDRGDTQYF. CDR3 nucleotide sequence: TGTGCCAGCAGCGATTCGGACAGGGGAGATACGCAGTATTTT.